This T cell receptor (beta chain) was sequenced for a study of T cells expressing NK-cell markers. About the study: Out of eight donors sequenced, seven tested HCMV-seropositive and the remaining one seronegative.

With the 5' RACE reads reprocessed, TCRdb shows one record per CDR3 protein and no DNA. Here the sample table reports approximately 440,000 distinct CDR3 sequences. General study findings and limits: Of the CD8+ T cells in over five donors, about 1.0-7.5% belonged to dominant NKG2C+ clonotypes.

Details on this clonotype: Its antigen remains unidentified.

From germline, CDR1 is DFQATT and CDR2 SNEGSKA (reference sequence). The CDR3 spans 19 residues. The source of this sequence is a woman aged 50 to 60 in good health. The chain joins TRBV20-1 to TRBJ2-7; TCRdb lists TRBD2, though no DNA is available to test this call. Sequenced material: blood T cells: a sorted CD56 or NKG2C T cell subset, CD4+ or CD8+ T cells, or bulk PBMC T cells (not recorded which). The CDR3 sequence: CSARPSGGGLAGVGREQYF.